Given below is one T cell receptor (beta chain) in context. This clone turned up a few times. This receptor's antigen is unknown. Base qualities are not provided; no much larger clone lies one nucleotide away. Genomic DNA was extracted from sorted cells for sequencing of the TCRbeta CDR3 region. TCRbeta CDR3 regions were sequenced using the immunoSEQ Assay. Drawn from immuneACCESS, this table holds only the in-frame rearrangements with V and J called that TCRdb kept. Clones are partly lost; checked studies trace under half to an unresolved V gene and leave the rest unexplained. This sample is represented by 15,000 to 25,000 clones; around 90% of them were singletons. The ten top clones hold 40% to 55% of the sample. This specimen comes from a study of OX40 agonist ivuxolimab in advanced cancers. Concerning the study at large: Ivuxolimab, which targeted the costimulatory receptor OX40 (CD134), was an agonistic, fully human IgG2 monoclonal antibody. Intravenous ivuxolimab was administered to patients every 2 weeks at six dose levels: 0.01, 0.1, 0.3, 1.5, 3 and 10 mg/kg. Of the approximately 50 dose-escalation patients, hepatocellular carcinoma was present in about 20, melanoma in about 15, renal cell carcinoma in 9 and head and neck cancer in 9. The dose-escalation cohort was about 83% male with a mean age of about 54 years, ranging from 23 to 79. Prior anti-PD-1, anti-PD-L1 or anti-CTLA-4 therapy was permitted, and checkpoint inhibitors had been received by roughly 40% of dose-escalation patients. Partial responses occurred in three dose-escalation patients, of whom one had hepatocellular carcinoma and two had cutaneous melanoma. Peripheral TCRbeta sequencing was intended to test whether TCR sequence diversity was altered and clonal T-cell expansion was caused by ivuxolimab. The paper reports the monotherapy dose-escalation portion (N = 52 patients) of the phase I ivuxolimab trial.

Findings and caveats that apply to the study as a whole: After ivuxolimab, more expanded clones were found on average in CD8+ T cells than in CD4+ T cells. Low levels of normalized T-cell clonal expansion were also seen in some nonresponding patients. At doses from 0.1 to 3.0 mg/kg, clonal expansion was seen in both CD4+ and CD8+ blood T cells between baseline and week 6. In partial responders in the 0.1-3.0 mg/kg groups, normalized peripheral clonal expansion was found to be among the lowest, especially among CD8+ T cells. Antigen specificity was not determined for the clonally expanded peripheral T cells.

CDR1 and CDR2, looked up from the germline V gene, are SGHVS and FNYEAQ. V loses 5 bases at its end and J loses 4 bases; junction bases beyond the gene matches: 6. The CDR3 contains 15 residues, cysteine and phenylalanine counted. This entry keeps only the CDR3 DNA: 45 bases, framed from base 1. The trial excluded patients who had a history of autoimmune disease or were on systemic immunosuppression. In every dose cohort, peripheral blood was drawn for TCR sequencing at baseline, cycle 4 day 1, and cycle 7 day 1. The samples were drawn from a first-in-human, open-label, multicenter phase I dose-escalation trial of ivuxolimab. Adults with locally advanced or metastatic melanoma, renal cell carcinoma, hepatocellular carcinoma or head and neck squamous cell carcinoma were enrolled in the trial. Before TCR sequencing, CD4+ and CD8+ T cells were separately sorted from peripheral blood.

This sequence originates from an adult with an advanced solid tumor such as melanoma, head and neck, liver or kidney cancer. Specimen: CD4+ or CD8+ T cells sorted from blood, collected in a trial of the OX40 agonist ivuxolimab. Here the chain combines TRBV7-6 and TRBJ1-4; 8 of the junction bases match TRBD1. The CDR3 loop reads CASSRFDRGNEKLFF. The bases are TGTGCCAGCAGCCGATTTGACAGGGGTAATGAAAAACTGTTTTTT.